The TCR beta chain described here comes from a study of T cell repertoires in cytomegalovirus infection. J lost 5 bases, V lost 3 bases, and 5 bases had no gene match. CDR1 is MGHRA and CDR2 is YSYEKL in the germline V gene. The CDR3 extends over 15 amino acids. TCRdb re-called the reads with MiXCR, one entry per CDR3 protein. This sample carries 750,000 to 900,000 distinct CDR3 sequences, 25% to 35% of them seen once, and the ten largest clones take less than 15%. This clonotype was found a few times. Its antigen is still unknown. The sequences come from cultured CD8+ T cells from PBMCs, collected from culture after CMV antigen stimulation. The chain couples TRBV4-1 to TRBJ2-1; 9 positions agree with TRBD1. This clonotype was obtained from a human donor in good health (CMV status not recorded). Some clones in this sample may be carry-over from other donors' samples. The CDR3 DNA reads TGCGCCAGCAGCCAGGGGGACAGGGAGGACAATGAGCAGTTCTTC. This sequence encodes CASSQGDREDNEQFF.